Here is one T cell receptor (beta chain) with its context. Its antigen is unknown. Germline-derived CDR1 and CDR2 are SGHRS and YFSETQ. There are 14 residues in the CDR3. V lost 4 bases to trimming and J lost 0 bases, with 10 bases between them. This sample was taken from a study of cytomegalovirus exposure and HLA in healthy donors. The protocol was immunoSEQ multiplex PCR, while the TCRdb copy is restricted to in-frame clones and leaves out a portion. The sample lists 200,000 to 300,000 clones, over 75% occurring once. Study-level points and caveats: Accounts indicate the classifier identified cytomegalovirus status with strong specificity and sensitivity. Researchers reported that a few CMV-associated chains were confirmed in vitro as CMV antigen-specific. TCR clusters originating in the first cohort tended to co-occur in the roughly 120 validation repertoires, according to a later analysis.

The sequence derives from a man in his late teens or twenties in good health and CMV-seropositive. The sequenced material came from PBMCs. V and J are TRBV5-1 and TRBJ1-1; a weak D match, TRBD1 (5 bases). The CDR3 here is CASSPGPMNTEAFF. The CDR3 nucleotides read TGCGCCAGCAGCCCGGGACCTATGAACACTGAAGCTTTCTTT.